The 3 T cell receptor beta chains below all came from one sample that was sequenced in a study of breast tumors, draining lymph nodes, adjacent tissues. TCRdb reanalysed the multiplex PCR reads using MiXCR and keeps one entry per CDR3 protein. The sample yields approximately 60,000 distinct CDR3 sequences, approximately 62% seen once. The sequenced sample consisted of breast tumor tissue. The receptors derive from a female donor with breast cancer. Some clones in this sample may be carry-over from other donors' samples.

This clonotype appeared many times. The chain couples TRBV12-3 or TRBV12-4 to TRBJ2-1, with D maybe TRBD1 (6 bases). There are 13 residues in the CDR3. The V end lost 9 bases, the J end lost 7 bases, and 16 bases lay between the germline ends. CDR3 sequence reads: CASGGTSYNEQFF. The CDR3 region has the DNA TGTGCCAGTGGGGGCACCTCGTATAATGAGCAGTTCTTC.

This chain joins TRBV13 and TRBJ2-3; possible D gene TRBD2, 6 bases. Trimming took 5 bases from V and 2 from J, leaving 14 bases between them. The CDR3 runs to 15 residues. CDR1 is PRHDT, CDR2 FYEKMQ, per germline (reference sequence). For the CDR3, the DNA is TGTGCCAGCAGCCTACCCGGGGACTTCACAGATACGCAGTATTTT. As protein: CASSLPGDFTDTQYF.

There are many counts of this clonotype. In DNA, the CDR3 is TGTGCCAGCGTACGCCCCGGTTGGGAAGAGACCCAGTACTTC. Translated: CASVRPGWEETQYF. J is TRBJ2-5 and V is TRBV6-1, with D uncertain. Trimming took 8 bases from V and 3 from J, leaving 16 bases between them. The germline CDR1 and CDR2 sequences are MNHNS and SASEGT. The length of the CDR3 is 14 residues.